This entry concerns a single T cell receptor (beta chain). Seattle enrolled patients during active infection and tracked them longitudinally. CDR1 is LGHDT, CDR2 YNNKEL, per germline (reference sequence). J was trimmed by 0 bases and V by 6 bases; bases with no gene match: 6. The CDR3 runs 16 residues. The method was immunoSEQ multiplex PCR; TCRdb's version includes in-frame clones alone and lacks a portion of them. The sample includes about 110,000 clones, around 80% of them seen just once. This sample was included in a study of blood T cell repertoires in COVID-19. The chain links TRBV3-1 (or the pseudogene TRBV3-2) to TRBJ2-1; 9 bases are shared with TRBD2. The sequence was obtained from a man older than 75 with COVID-19, enrolled during active disease. Sample: peripheral blood. The CDR3 DNA reads as TGTGCCAGCAGAAAGCGGGAGGCTCGCTCCTACAATGAGCAGTTCTTC. It specifies CASRKREARSYNEQFF.